This T cell receptor beta chain is drawn from a study of blood T cell repertoires in COVID-19. Background on the study: Samples representing acute and convalescent COVID-19 were sourced from the United States, Italy and Spain.

Original data processing: The assay estimated nucleated cells by amplifying reference gene primers. Profiled with immunoSEQ multiplex PCR; TCRdb holds only in-frame clones, not every one. That table supplies the V and J calls and clone size; D and trimming were determined from the DNA. The table records roughly 220,000 clones, around 88% of them present only once. Those who participated ranged in age from roughly 18 to 89 years and resided in about two dozen US areas. Participant-reported clinical history was the basis for cohort assignment. This CDR3 contains 13 residues. The ends lost 4 bases at V and 7 bases at J; junction bases unmatched: 3. The germline V gene encodes CDR1 SGHRS and CDR2 YFSETQ.

The source of this sequence is a woman aged 45-60 years with acute COVID-19. The sample comprised PBMCs or T cells enriched from blood (not recorded which). The J gene is TRBJ2-4, the V gene TRBV5-1; 9 bases are shared with TRBD2. The CDR3 bases are TGCGCCAGCAGCACCGGGACTAGCAACATTCAGTACTTC. Amino acid sequence: CASSTGTSNIQYF.